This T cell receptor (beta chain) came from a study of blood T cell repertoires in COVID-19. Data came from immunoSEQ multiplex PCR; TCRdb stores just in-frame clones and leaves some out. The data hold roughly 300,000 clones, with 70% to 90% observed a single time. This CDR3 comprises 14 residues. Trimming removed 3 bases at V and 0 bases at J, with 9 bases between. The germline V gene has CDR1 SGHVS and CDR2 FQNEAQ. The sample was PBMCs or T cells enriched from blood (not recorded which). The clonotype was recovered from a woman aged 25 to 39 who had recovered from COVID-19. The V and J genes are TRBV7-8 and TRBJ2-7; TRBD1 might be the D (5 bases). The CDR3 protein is CASSLDTYSYEQYF. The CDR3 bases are TGTGCCAGCAGCTTGGACACCTACTCCTACGAGCAGTACTTC.